The sequence of this T cell receptor (beta chain) was determined in a study of cytomegalovirus exposure and HLA in healthy donors. Study-wide findings and caveats: Most TCR sequences proved rare, with some public TCRs found in many donors. Reportedly, fewer N-insertions than the roughly 700-donor mean appeared in an Asian-associated ancestry cluster in a later analysis. In a later analysis, the majority of CMV-associated beta chains seemingly showed HLA restriction. It was assumed in the presence/absence analyses that sequencing depth was roughly uniform across donors.

The CDR3 has 20 amino acids. Germline CDR1 reads MNHNS; CDR2 reads SASEGT. After removal of 2 bases from V and 0 bases from J, the junction contained 17 bases not matched to a gene. Concerning this clone: Its antigen is unidentified.

A multiplex PCR was run with 60 Vbeta primers and 13 Jbeta primers. Only in-frame clones appear in the TCRdb table, and some are missing; sequencing was by immunoSEQ multiplex PCR. Recorded for this sample: 220,000 or so clones. The TCR was taken from a girl aged 2 to 10 in good health and CMV-seropositive. The sample taken for sequencing was PBMCs. V is TRBV6-1 and J is TRBJ1-1; 8 bases agree with TRBD1. The CDR3 is CASSEPVRDRYFPLNTEAFF. CDR3 nucleotides: TGTGCCAGCAGTGAACCCGTCCGGGACAGGTATTTCCCGTTGAACACTGAAGCTTTCTTT.